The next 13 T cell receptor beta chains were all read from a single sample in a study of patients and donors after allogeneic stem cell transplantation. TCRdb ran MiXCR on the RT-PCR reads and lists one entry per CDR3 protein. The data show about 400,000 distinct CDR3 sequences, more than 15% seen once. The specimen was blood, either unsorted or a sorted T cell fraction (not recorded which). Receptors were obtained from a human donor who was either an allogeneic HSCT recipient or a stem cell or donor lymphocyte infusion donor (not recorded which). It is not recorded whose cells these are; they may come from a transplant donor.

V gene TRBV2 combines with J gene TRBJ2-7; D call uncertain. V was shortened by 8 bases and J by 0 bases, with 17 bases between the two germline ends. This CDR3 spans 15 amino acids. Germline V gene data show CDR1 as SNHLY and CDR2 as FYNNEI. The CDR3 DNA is TGTGCCAGCCTCAGAACGGCCGTCAGCTCCTACGAGCAGTACTTC. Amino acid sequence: CASLRTAVSSYEQYF.

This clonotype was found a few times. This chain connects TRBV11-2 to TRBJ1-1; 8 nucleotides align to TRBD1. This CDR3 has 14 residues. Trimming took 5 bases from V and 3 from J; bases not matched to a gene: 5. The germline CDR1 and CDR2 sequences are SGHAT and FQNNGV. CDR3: CASSQTGAYTEAFF. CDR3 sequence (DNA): TGTGCCAGCAGCCAGACAGGGGCCTACACTGAAGCTTTCTTT.

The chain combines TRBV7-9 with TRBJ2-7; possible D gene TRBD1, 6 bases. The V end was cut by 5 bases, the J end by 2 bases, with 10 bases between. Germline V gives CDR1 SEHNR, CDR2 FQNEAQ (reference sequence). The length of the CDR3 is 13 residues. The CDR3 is CASSTNRAYEQYF. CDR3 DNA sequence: TGTGCCAGCAGCACAAACAGGGCCTACGAGCAGTACTTC.

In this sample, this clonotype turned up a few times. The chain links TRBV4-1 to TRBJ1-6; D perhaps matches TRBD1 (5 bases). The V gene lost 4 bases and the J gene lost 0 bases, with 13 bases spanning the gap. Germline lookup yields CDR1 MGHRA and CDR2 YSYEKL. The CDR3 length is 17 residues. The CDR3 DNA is TGCGCCAGCAGCCTGTACAGGAAAAGCTCCTATAATTCACCCCTCCACTTT. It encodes CASSLYRKSSYNSPLHF.

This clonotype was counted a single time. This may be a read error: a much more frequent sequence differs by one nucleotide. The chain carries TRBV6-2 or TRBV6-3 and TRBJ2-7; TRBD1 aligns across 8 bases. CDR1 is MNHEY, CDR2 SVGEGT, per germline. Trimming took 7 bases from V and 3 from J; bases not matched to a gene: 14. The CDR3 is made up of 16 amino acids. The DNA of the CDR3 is TGTGCCAGCACCTTCCCCGGCTGGGACAGGCTCTACGAGCAGTACTTC. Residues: CASTFPGWDRLYEQYF.

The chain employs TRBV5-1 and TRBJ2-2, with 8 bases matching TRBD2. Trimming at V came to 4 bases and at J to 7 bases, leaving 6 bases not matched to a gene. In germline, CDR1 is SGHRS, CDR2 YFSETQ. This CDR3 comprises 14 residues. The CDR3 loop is CASSVRGGHGELFF. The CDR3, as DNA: TGCGCCAGCAGCGTACGGGGGGGCCACGGGGAGCTGTTTTTT. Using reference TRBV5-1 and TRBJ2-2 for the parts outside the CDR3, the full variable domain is KAGVTQTPRYLIKTRGQQVTLSCSPISGHRSVSWYQQTPGQGLQFLFEYFSETQRNKGNFPGRFSGRQFSNSRSEMNVSTLELGDSALYLCASSVRGGHGELFFGEGSRLTVL.

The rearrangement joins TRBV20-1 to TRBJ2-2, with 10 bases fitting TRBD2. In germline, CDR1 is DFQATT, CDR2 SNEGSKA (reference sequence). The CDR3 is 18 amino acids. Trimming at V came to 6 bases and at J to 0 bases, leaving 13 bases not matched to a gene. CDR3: CSARKTQGLAANTGELFF. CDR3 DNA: TGCAGTGCAAGGAAAACCCAAGGACTAGCGGCGAACACCGGGGAGCTGTTTTTT.

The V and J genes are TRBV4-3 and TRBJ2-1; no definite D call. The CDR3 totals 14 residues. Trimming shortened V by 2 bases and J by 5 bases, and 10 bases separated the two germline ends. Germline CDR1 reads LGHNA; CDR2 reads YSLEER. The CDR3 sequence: CASSQNRVNNEQFF. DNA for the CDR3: TGCGCCAGCAGCCAAAATAGGGTGAACAATGAGCAGTTCTTC.

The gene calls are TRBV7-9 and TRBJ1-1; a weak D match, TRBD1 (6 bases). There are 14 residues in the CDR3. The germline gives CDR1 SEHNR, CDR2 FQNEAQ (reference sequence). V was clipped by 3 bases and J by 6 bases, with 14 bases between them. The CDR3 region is CASSFPGTSSEAFF. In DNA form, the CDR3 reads TGTGCCAGCAGCTTCCCCGGGACATCCTCTGAAGCTTTCTTT.

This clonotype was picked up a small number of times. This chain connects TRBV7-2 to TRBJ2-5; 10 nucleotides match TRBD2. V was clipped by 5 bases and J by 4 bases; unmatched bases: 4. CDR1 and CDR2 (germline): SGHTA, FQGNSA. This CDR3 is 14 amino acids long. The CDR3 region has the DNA TGTGCCAGCAGCCCAAGCGGGGGGGCAGAGACCCAGTACTTC. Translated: CASSPSGGAETQYF.

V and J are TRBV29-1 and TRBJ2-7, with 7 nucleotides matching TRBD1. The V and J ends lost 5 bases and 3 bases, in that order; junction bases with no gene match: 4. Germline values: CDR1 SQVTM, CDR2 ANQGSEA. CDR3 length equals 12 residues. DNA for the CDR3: TGCAGCGTTCGGACAGGATACTACGAGCAGTACTTC. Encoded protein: CSVRTGYYEQYF.

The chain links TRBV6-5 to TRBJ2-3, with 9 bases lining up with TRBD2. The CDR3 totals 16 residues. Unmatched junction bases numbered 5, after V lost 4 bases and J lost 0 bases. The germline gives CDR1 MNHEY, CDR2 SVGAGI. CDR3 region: CASSSPLAGSTDTQYF. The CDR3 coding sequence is TGTGCCAGCAGTTCCCCCCTAGCGGGGAGCACAGATACGCAGTATTTT.

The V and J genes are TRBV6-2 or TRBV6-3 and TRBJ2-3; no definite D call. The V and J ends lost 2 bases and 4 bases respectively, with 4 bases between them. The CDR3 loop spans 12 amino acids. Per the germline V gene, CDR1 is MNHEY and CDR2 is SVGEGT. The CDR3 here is CASSYRADTQYF. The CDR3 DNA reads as TGTGCCAGCAGTTACCGGGCAGATACGCAGTATTTT.